A selection of T cell receptor beta chains follows, all from one sample in a study of glioma-infiltrating T cells after dendritic cell vaccination. Profiling relied on immunoSEQ multiplex PCR, and the TCRdb table lists in-frame clones only, not all of them. The table lists fewer than 100,000 clones, around 86% of them singletons. This specimen consisted of blood, obtained before dendritic cell vaccination. The source is a human donor with glioblastoma. Each CDR3 is given with its conserved first and last residue.

cdr3_aa	v_call	j_call
CASSLTSWLFNEQFF	TRBV7-2	TRBJ2-1
CASSVPGLAGGAKNIQYF	TRBV19	TRBJ2-4
CASSSYSSGANVLTF	TRBV7-9	TRBJ2-6
CASSLAGYDEQFF	TRBV19	TRBJ2-1
CASIVRGPTYEQYF	TRBV6-1	.
CASSLTTRQAGYTF	TRBV5-8	TRBJ1-2
CASSAGTSGGLHNEQFF	TRBV9	TRBJ2-1
CASSLWQGGGQPQHF	TRBV5-6	TRBJ1-5
CASSLGAGGSGNTIYF	TRBV7-3	TRBJ1-3
CATSRDPGEKLFF	TRBV15	TRBJ1-4
CASSDPGQVRETQYF	TRBV2	TRBJ2-5
CASSAGGGTEAFF	TRBV11-2	TRBJ1-1
CASSQVGQGRFGNTIYF	TRBV4-1	TRBJ1-3
CASSQQENYGYTF	TRBV6-1	TRBJ1-2
CASSDPGAGNAYGYTF	TRBV28	TRBJ1-2
CAWPGQGARDGYTF	TRBV7-9	TRBJ1-2
CASSLEYEQYF	TRBV5-8	TRBJ2-7
CASSQDRGTVYEQYF	TRBV4-1	TRBJ2-7
CASSFGLAGGRYNEQFF	TRBV27	TRBJ2-1
CASSFSGRAGTGELFF	TRBV5-4	TRBJ2-2
CASTRGLAGGPGTDTQYF	TRBV7-2	TRBJ2-3
CASSETLGTSGRGEQFF	TRBV9	TRBJ2-1